This entry lists 13 T cell receptor beta chains sequenced from one sample in a study of OX40 agonist ivuxolimab in advanced cancers. Profiled with immunoSEQ multiplex PCR; TCRdb holds only in-frame clones, not every one. The sample yields about 53,000 clones, around 79% seen once. Specimen: CD4+ or CD8+ T cells sorted from blood, collected in a trial of the OX40 agonist ivuxolimab. These receptors originate from an adult with an advanced solid tumor such as melanoma, head and neck, liver or kidney cancer.

This chain uses TRBV4-2 with TRBJ2-7, with 7 bases that match TRBD2. The ends lost 0 bases at V and 7 bases at J; junction bases unmatched: 6. CDR1 is LGHNA and CDR2 is YNFKEQ in the germline V gene. The CDR3 totals 14 residues. The CDR3 nucleotides read TGTGCCAGCAGCCAAGAGAGCGGGGCGGGGGAGCAGTACTTC. Encoded protein: CASSQESGAGEQYF.

The chain joins TRBV5-5 to TRBJ1-1; D not resolved. Germline-derived CDR1 and CDR2 are SGHKS and YYEKEE (reference sequence). Trimming stripped 1 base from V and 3 bases from J, with 7 bases between. The CDR3 sequence is 13 residues long. CDR3 protein: CASSLYEDTEAFF. Written as DNA, the CDR3 is TGTGCCAGCAGCTTGTACGAGGACACTGAAGCTTTCTTT.

This clone has more than one count but fewer than ten. This rearrangement joins TRBV29-1 to TRBJ2-7; D gene ambiguous. Trimming pared 3 bases from V and 9 bases from J, leaving 15 bases between. CDR1 is SQVTM and CDR2 is ANQGSEA in the germline V gene. The CDR3 extends over 12 amino acids. CDR3 sequence: CSVETPRTGQYF. The CDR3, as DNA: TGCAGCGTTGAGACGCCACGAACCGGGCAGTACTTC.

The chain employs TRBV7-8 and TRBJ2-3, with TRBD2 matching 9 bases. The CDR3 sequence is 16 residues long. Trimming removed 1 base from V and 2 bases from J; junction bases left unmatched: 4. Germline V gene sequence: CDR1 SGHVS, CDR2 FQNEAQ. DNA for the CDR3: TGTGCCAGCAGCTTAGGGGCTAGCGGGGTCACAGATACGCAGTATTTT. It yields the protein CASSLGASGVTDTQYF. Using reference TRBV7-8 and TRBJ2-3 for the parts outside the CDR3, the full variable domain is GAGVSQSPRYKVAKRGQDVALRCDPISGHVSLFWYQQALGQGPEFLTYFQNEAQLDKSGLPSDRFFAERPEGSVSTLKIQRTQQEDSAVYLCASSLGASGVTDTQYFGPGTRLTVL.

J is TRBJ1-1 and V is TRBV5-1; D perhaps matches TRBD1 (6 bases). Between the trimmed V and J ends, which lost 4 bases and 5 bases, there was a span of 18 bases. CDR1 is SGHRS, CDR2 YFSETQ, per germline. The CDR3 is made up of 15 amino acids. This CDR3 reads CASSPMTGQGTEAFF. The CDR3 DNA reads as TGCGCCAGCAGCCCTATGACAGGTCAGGGGACTGAAGCTTTCTTT. Looking up the rest from reference TRBV5-1 and TRBJ1-1 gives the full variable domain: KAGVTQTPRYLIKTRGQQVTLSCSPISGHRSVSWYQQTPGQGLQFLFEYFSETQRNKGNFPGRFSGRQFSNSRSEMNVSTLELGDSALYLCASSPMTGQGTEAFFGQGTRLTVV.

The V call is TRBV20-1, the J call TRBJ2-7; a possible D gene is TRBD1 (5 bases). The CDR3 contains 10 residues. Germline V gene lookup returns CDR1 DFQATT and CDR2 SNEGSKA (reference sequence). Trimming removed 6 bases at V and 3 bases at J, with 6 bases between. The CDR3 nucleotides read TGCAGTGCGGACAACTACGAGCAGTACTTC. This sequence encodes CSADNYEQYF.

This clone was detected only a few times. The chain links TRBV30 to TRBJ2-3; D gene ambiguous. The CDR3 runs 12 residues. Germline-derived CDR1 and CDR2 are GTSNPN and SVGIG (reference sequence). Trimming stripped 0 bases from V and 0 bases from J, with 1 base between. CDR3 residues: CAWSVSTDTQYF. CDR3 in DNA: TGTGCCTGGAGTGTCAGCACAGATACGCAGTATTTT.

The chain combines TRBV27 with TRBJ1-2; 9 nucleotides align to TRBD1. Germline lookup yields CDR1 MNHEY and CDR2 SMNVEV (reference sequence). The CDR3 contains 14 residues. V trimming: 5 bases; J trimming: 8 bases; junction bases outside the gene matches: 9. The CDR3 DNA reads as TGTGCCAGCAGTACCTGGACAGGGGCGAGGGGCTACACCTTC. It encodes CASSTWTGARGYTF.

The chain employs TRBV6-1 and TRBJ2-3; D gene uncertain. Per germline, CDR1 MNHNS and CDR2 SASEGT. The length of the CDR3 is 16 residues. The V end lost 3 bases, the J end lost 2 bases, and 15 bases lay between the germline ends. The CDR3 region is CASSESVGSSTDTQYF. CDR3 DNA sequence: TGTGCCAGCAGTGAGTCGGTAGGCTCCTCCACAGATACGCAGTATTTT.

This chain joins TRBV15 and TRBJ2-7; 7 bases agree with TRBD1. J was trimmed by 0 bases and V by 10 bases; bases with no gene match: 6. Germline V gene sequence: CDR1 LNHNV, CDR2 YYDKDF (reference sequence). CDR3 length: 13 residues. In DNA, the CDR3 is TGTGCCAGAAGGGACAGCGTCTCCTACGAGCAGTACTTC. Translating it yields CARRDSVSYEQYF.

The chain is built from TRBV2 and TRBJ1-5, with no clear D. Germline values: CDR1 SNHLY, CDR2 FYNNEI. V lost 7 bases and J lost 1, with 8 bases in between. The CDR3 is 13 amino acids. The CDR3 spells CASTFGSNQPQHF. The CDR3 bases are TGTGCCAGCACGTTCGGAAGCAATCAGCCCCAGCATTTT.

This sequence joins TRBV11-3 and TRBJ2-2, with D possibly matching TRBD1 (6 bases). CDR1 and CDR2 from the germline V gene are SGHNT and YENEEA. Trimming pared 0 bases from V and 4 bases from J, leaving 9 bases between. The CDR3 runs 15 residues. CDR3 in amino acids: CASSLEGASTGELFF. For the CDR3, the DNA is TGTGCCAGCAGCTTAGAGGGGGCGAGCACCGGGGAGCTGTTTTTT. The full variable domain, with the rest looked up from reference TRBV11-3 and TRBJ2-2, is EAGVVQSPRYKIIEKKQPVAFWCNPISGHNTLYWYLQNLGQGPELLIRYENEEAVDDSQLPKDRFSAERLKGVDSTLKIQPAELGDSAVYLCASSLEGASTGELFFGEGSRLTVL.

The genes are TRBV7-6 and TRBJ2-7, with 14 bases identical to TRBD2. Per germline, CDR1 SGHVS and CDR2 FNYEAQ. The CDR3 is 16 residues long. The trim removed 6 bases at V and 6 bases at J, leaving 10 bases unmatched. This chain's CDR3 is CASSSGLAGGAGEQYF. In DNA, the CDR3 is TGTGCCAGCAGTTCTGGACTAGCGGGGGGAGCGGGCGAGCAGTACTTC.